Below are 15 T cell receptor beta chains sequenced from a single sample in a study of metastatic and nonmetastatic thyroid tumors. Ahead of thyroid surgery, no patient had received treatment of any kind. TCRdb reanalyzed the PCR reads via MiXCR. The table records tens of thousands of clones, around 43% of them present only once. What was sequenced was tumor tissue. The receptors here all came from a male donor with papillary thyroid cancer or a benign thyroid nodule (not recorded which). Some clones in this sample may be carry-over from other donors' samples.

This clone was picked up a small number of times. V gene TRBV12-3 or TRBV12-4 combines with J gene TRBJ2-7, with a tentative D call TRBD1 (6 bases). CDR3 size: 16 residues. Trimming left V 6 bases short and J 0 bases short, with 18 bases between. DNA of the CDR3: TGTGCCAGCAGCCCTATAGACAGGTCCAGCTCCTACGAGCAGTACTTC. Residues: CASSPIDRSSSYEQYF.

In this sample, this clone turned up a few times. The J gene is TRBJ2-1, the V gene TRBV7-3; D may be TRBD2 (6 bases). The germline V and J ends were trimmed by 1 base and 2 bases, with 12 bases remaining between them. Per germline, CDR1 SGHTA and CDR2 FQGTGA. The CDR3 covers 16 residues. CDR3 in DNA: TGTGCCAGCAGCTTAATTATCGCGGGGACCTACAATGAGCAGTTCTTC. This gives the protein CASSLIIAGTYNEQFF.

The rearrangement uses TRBV20-1 and TRBJ2-1, with 12 bases identical to TRBD2. Germline V gene lookup returns CDR1 DFQATT and CDR2 SNEGSKA (reference sequence). This CDR3 is 16 amino acids long. V gave up 8 bases and J gave up 6 bases; unmatched junction bases: 14. The CDR3 DNA reads as TGCAGTTCCCTACCCAGACTAGCGGGAGTTCGCAATGAGCAGTTCTTC. It specifies CSSLPRLAGVRNEQFF.

The chain recombines TRBV11-1 with TRBJ2-1, with D perhaps assigned TRBD1 or TRBD2 (6 bases each). Trimming removed 5 bases from V and 6 bases from J, with 17 bases in between. Germline V gene sequence: CDR1 SGHAT, CDR2 FQDESV (reference sequence). This CDR3 is built from 15 residues. The CDR3 DNA is TGTGCCAGCAGCCAGAACAGGGATAGCGGCAATGAGCAGTTCTTC. This codes for CASSQNRDSGNEQFF.

This chain uses TRBV28 with TRBJ2-1, with 8 nucleotides matching TRBD1. Germline values: CDR1 MDHEN, CDR2 SYDVKM. J was trimmed by 8 bases and V by 2 bases; bases with no gene match: 8. The CDR3 extends over 15 amino acids. The CDR3 DNA reads TGTGCCAGCAGTTTACCCCGACAGGGGAGGTATGAGCAGTTCTTC. Protein product: CASSLPRQGRYEQFF.

This clone has just a few counts. The chain carries TRBV6-1 and TRBJ1-6, with TRBD1 as a possible D gene (5 bases). Germline V gene lookup returns CDR1 MNHNS and CDR2 SASEGT. The CDR3 spans 15 residues. Trimming removed 6 bases from V and 10 bases from J, with 19 bases in between. In nucleotides, the CDR3 is TGTGCCAGCAGGGCAACTGGGGGTCTCGACTCACCCCTCCACTTT. This translates into CASRATGGLDSPLHF.

The chain joins TRBV11-2 to TRBJ1-5; D remains unclear. The germline V gene encodes CDR1 SGHAT and CDR2 FQNNGV. CDR3 length: 13 residues. Trimming took off 0 bases at V and 6 bases at J, with 6 bases between the two ends. The CDR3 region is CASSLDRVQPQHF. The CDR3 DNA sequence: TGTGCCAGCAGCTTAGATAGGGTTCAGCCCCAGCATTTT. Together with reference TRBV11-2 and TRBJ1-5, the CDR3 gives the full variable domain: EAGVAQSPRYKIIEKRQSVAFWCNPISGHATLYWYQQILGQGPKLLIQFQNNGVVDDSQLPKDRFSAERLKGVDSTLKIQPAKLEDSAVYLCASSLDRVQPQHFGDGTRLSIL.

The chain links TRBV20-1 to TRBJ1-5; D is ambiguous. This CDR3 is 16 amino acids long. Germline V gene data show CDR1 as DFQATT and CDR2 as SNEGSKA (reference sequence). The ends were cut back, 2 bases at V and 2 bases at J, with 16 bases in the middle. The CDR3 reads CSARPMLGSGNQPQHF. Written as DNA, the CDR3 is TGCAGTGCTAGACCCATGTTGGGATCTGGCAATCAGCCCCAGCATTTT.

This chain joins TRBV11-2 and TRBJ1-6, with a weak D call TRBD1 (5 bases). Between the trimmed V and J ends, which lost 1 base and 1 base, there was a span of 14 bases. Germline-derived CDR1 and CDR2 are SGHAT and FQNNGV. This CDR3 is built from 18 residues. CDR3 protein: CASSLVGTEGSYNSPLHF. In nucleotides, the CDR3 is TGTGCCAGCAGCTTAGTGGGGACCGAGGGATCCTATAATTCACCCCTCCACTTT.

CDR3 DNA: TGTGCCAGCAGCCCGGGGACTAGCGGGATGGCCTACGAGCAGTACTTC. Protein: CASSPGTSGMAYEQYF. This chain uses TRBV3-1 with TRBJ2-7; TRBD2 matches 13 bases. The CDR3 is 16 amino acids. Trimming took 4 bases from V and 2 from J; bases not matched to a gene: 5. Germline CDR1 reads LGHDT; CDR2 reads YNNKEL (reference sequence).

The table lists this clone with a count of one. The chain joins TRBV11-2 to TRBJ1-1; TRBD1 might be the D (5 bases). V shed 1 base and J shed 7 bases, with 16 bases lying between them. The CDR3 is 15 residues long. The germline V gene has CDR1 SGHAT and CDR2 FQNNGV. The CDR3 sequence is CASSLGLVGRSEAFF. The DNA for the CDR3 is TGTGCCAGCAGCTTAGGATTGGTGGGGCGGAGTGAAGCTTTCTTT.

The rearrangement links TRBV2 to TRBJ1-2, with D possibly matching TRBD1 (6 bases). V was pared by 3 bases and J by 4 bases, with 12 bases between. The CDR3 covers 14 residues. Germline V CDR1 and CDR2: SNHLY, FYNNEI. This CDR3 reads CASSDEGGGYGYTF. In DNA form, the CDR3 reads TGTGCCAGCAGTGATGAGGGAGGGGGCTATGGCTACACCTTC. The entire variable domain, with the rest obtained from reference TRBV2 and TRBJ1-2, is as follows: EPEVTQTPSHQVTQMGQEVILRCVPISNHLYFYWYRQILGQKVEFLVSFYNNEISEKSEIFDDQFSVERPDGSNFTLKIRSTKLEDSAMYFCASSDEGGGYGYTFGSGTRLTVV.

In its sample, this clone was seen a few times. This sequence joins TRBV29-1 and TRBJ2-1, with TRBD1 matching over 12 bases. Germline assignment: CDR1 SQVTM and CDR2 ANQGSEA. The CDR3 is 16 residues long. J gave up 8 bases and V 4 bases, and 12 bases lay outside the gene matches. The CDR3, as DNA: TGCAGCGTTGGTGGGACAGGGGGCTTCACTCACCATGAGCAGTTCTTC. Translated: CSVGGTGGFTHHEQFF.

The genes are TRBV19 and TRBJ2-7; 11 bases map to TRBD1. There are 13 residues in the CDR3. Germline-derived CDR1 and CDR2 are LNHDA and SQIVND (reference sequence). Trimming removed 8 bases from V and 5 bases from J; junction bases left unmatched: 5. CDR3 sequence (DNA): TGTGCCAGTTCTGGACAGGGGGCGGACGAGCAGTACTTC. Amino acid sequence: CASSGQGADEQYF.

J is TRBJ2-7 and V is TRBV3-1; D not certain. Germline CDR1 reads LGHDT; CDR2 reads YNNKEL (reference sequence). This CDR3 comprises 14 residues. V was trimmed by 0 bases and J by 3 bases, leaving 9 bases between them. The CDR3 protein is CASSQDPGNYEQYF. CDR3 coding DNA: TGTGCCAGCAGCCAAGATCCCGGAAACTACGAGCAGTACTTC.